This T cell receptor beta chain is drawn from a study of cytomegalovirus exposure and HLA in healthy donors. In its sample, this clone was seen once. The antigen is unknown. Likely unrecorded immune exposures existed in these nominally healthy donors. Study-wide results and caveats: TCR beta chain V- and J-gene trimming was linked, in a later analysis, to a missense variant in DCLRE1C.

The PCR was carried out with 60 Vbeta primers and 13 Jbeta primers. The data were produced by immunoSEQ multiplex PCR, yet TCRdb's version contains in-frame clones alone and is incomplete. The repertoire consists of around 180,000 clones, with around 80% occurring once and the leading ten covering 13%. The sequencing sample was made of PBMCs. The source is a woman between 50 and 59 years old in good health and CMV-seropositive.

The CDR3 DNA reads as TGCGCCAGCAGCCGCCTGGGACAGGGGTTCACAGATACGCAGTATTTT. Its translation: CASSRLGQGFTDTQYF. The chain joins TRBV5-1 to TRBJ2-3, with 10 bases matching TRBD1. The V gene end was trimmed by 4 bases and the J gene end by 2 bases; junction bases not matched to a gene: 7. The germline V gene encodes CDR1 SGHRS and CDR2 YFSETQ. The CDR3 loop spans 16 amino acids.